This record concerns one T cell receptor beta chain sequence. Its specificity is unknown. CDR3 length equals 13 residues. Trimming stripped 0 bases from V and 8 bases from J, with 10 bases between. Germline CDR1 LGHNT, CDR2 FRNRAP. This sample is drawn from a study of cytomegalovirus exposure and HLA in healthy donors. Study-level results: Per a later analysis, HLA-associated TCR beta chains showed more clonal expansion than other, equally common TCR beta chains. Follow-up analysis later connected one missense variant in DCLRE1C with trimming of TCR beta V- and J-genes. Presence/absence results assume similar sequencing depth per donor, which may not hold.

Primers included in the PCR were 60 Vbeta and 13 Jbeta primers. Libraries were prepared by immunoSEQ multiplex PCR; TCRdb keeps only in-frame clonotypes and omits some of them. This table holds 90,000 to 130,000 clones, around 70% found once. This rearrangement joins TRBV12-5 to TRBJ1-1; D perhaps matches TRBD1 (5 bases). This receptor was taken from a man aged 30 to 45 in good health and CMV-seropositive. The sequenced sample was PBMCs. The CDR3 region is CASGLVLGREAFF. The CDR3 DNA sequence: TGTGCTAGTGGTTTGGTACTGGGGCGAGAAGCTTTCTTT.